The subject of this entry is one T cell receptor beta chain. The antigen remains undetermined. The source of the sample is a study of monozygotic twins with inflammatory bowel disease. From its re-call of the 5' RACE reads, TCRdb lists each CDR3 protein once, without DNA. Seen in this sample are about 380,000 distinct CDR3 sequences; the ten most common clones hold 2% to 3%. The study's findings and limits: The sharing of clonotypes with others was lower in IBD patients than in healthy twins, especially with disease activity.

The CDR3 has 14 amino acids. From germline, CDR1 is SGHRS and CDR2 YFSETQ. Material for sequencing was blood. The receptor's source is a human donor with ulcerative colitis or Crohn's disease, or a healthy co-twin of an affected twin (not recorded which). V and J are TRBV5-1 and TRBJ2-7. The CDR3 region is CASSLSPVTYEQYF.